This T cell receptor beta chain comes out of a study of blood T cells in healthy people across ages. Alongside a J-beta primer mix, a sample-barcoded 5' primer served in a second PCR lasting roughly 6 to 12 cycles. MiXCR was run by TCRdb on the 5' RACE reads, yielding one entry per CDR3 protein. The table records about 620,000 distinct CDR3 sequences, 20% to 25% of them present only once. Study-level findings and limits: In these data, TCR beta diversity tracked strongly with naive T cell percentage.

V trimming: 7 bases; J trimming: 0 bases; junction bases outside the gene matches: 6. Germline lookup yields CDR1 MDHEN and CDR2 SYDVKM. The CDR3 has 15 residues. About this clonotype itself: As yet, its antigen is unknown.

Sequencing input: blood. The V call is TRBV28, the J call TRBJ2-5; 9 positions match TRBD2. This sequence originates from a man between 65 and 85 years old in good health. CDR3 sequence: CASTSSGEYQETQYF. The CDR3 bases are TGTGCCAGCACCTCTAGCGGGGAGTACCAAGAGACCCAGTACTTC.